Listed here are 8 T cell receptor beta chains from one sample, sequenced in a study of T cell repertoires in cytomegalovirus infection. TCRdb itself ran the reads through MiXCR, one entry per CDR3 protein. Counted here are hundreds of thousands of distinct CDR3 sequences, about 33% occurring once; the ten biggest clones make up 15% to 20%. No antigen has been identified for these receptors. Material: cultured PBMCs, obtained from culture after CMV antigen stimulation. All receptors derive from a human donor in good health (CMV status not recorded). Some clones in this sample may be carry-over from other donors' samples.

The chain uses TRBV28 and TRBJ1-1; 8 positions agree with TRBD1. CDR1 and CDR2 (germline): MDHEN, SYDVKM. CDR3 size: 17 residues. The trim removed 2 bases at V and 5 bases at J, leaving 13 bases unmatched. CDR3 region: CASSLLTGGRRKTEAFF. The CDR3 DNA sequence: TGTGCCAGCAGTTTACTTACAGGGGGAAGGAGAAAGACTGAAGCTTTCTTT.

V usage is TRBV27 and J usage is TRBJ2-7, with D possibly matching TRBD2 (5 bases). This CDR3 has 15 amino acids. The V gene lost 2 bases and the J gene lost 0 bases, with 11 bases spanning the gap. Germline V CDR1 and CDR2: MNHEY, SMNVEV (reference sequence). The DNA of the CDR3 is TGTGCCAGCAGTTTACGAGGGATGGTCTCCTACGAGCAGTACTTC. It is translated as CASSLRGMVSYEQYF.

The CDR3 loop reads CASGLLQPLHF. CDR3 bases: TGTGCTAGTGGGTTGTTACAACCCCTCCACTTT. The chain joins TRBV12-5 to TRBJ1-6, with unresolved D. The V gene lost 6 bases and the J gene lost 12 bases, with 9 bases spanning the gap. The CDR3 contains 11 residues. Per the germline V gene, CDR1 is LGHNT and CDR2 is FRNRAP.

This clonotype was found a few times. CDR3 amino acids: CASSVGSSGRARETQYF. The CDR3 DNA reads TGTGCCAGCAGCGTAGGATCTAGCGGGAGGGCCCGGGAGACCCAGTACTTC. V is TRBV9 and J is TRBJ2-5; 12 bases match TRBD2. This CDR3 contains 17 residues. The germline V gene encodes CDR1 SGDLS and CDR2 YYNGEE. J lost 5 bases, V lost 0 bases, and 8 bases had no gene match.

The V gene is TRBV6-5, the J gene TRBJ2-2, with a weak D call TRBD1 (6 bases). The CDR3 covers 18 residues. In germline, CDR1 is MNHEY, CDR2 SVGAGI. Between the trimmed V and J ends, which lost 5 bases and 4 bases, there was a span of 23 bases. Written as DNA, the CDR3 is TGTGCCAGCAGTCGTCCCTCGGGACAACCAAGATCCACCGGGGAGCTGTTTTTT. Residues: CASSRPSGQPRSTGELFF.

The sample holds a few counts of this clonotype. V and J are TRBV4-3 and TRBJ2-6; a possible D gene is TRBD2 (6 bases). The germline V gene encodes CDR1 LGHNA and CDR2 YSLEER. The CDR3 is 16 amino acids. Trimming removed 1 base from V and 4 bases from J, with 11 bases in between. In DNA, the CDR3 is TGCGCCAGCAGCCAAGTTCGGGGGACCGGGGCCAACGTCCTGACTTTC. Its protein is CASSQVRGTGANVLTF.

This clonotype has only one observation. The V call is TRBV6-2 or TRBV6-3, the J call TRBJ2-1; 11 nucleotides line up with TRBD1. Germline trimming cut 4 bases from V and 6 bases from J; bases unmatched to any gene: 2. Germline CDR1 reads MNHEY; CDR2 reads SVGEGT. The CDR3 covers 14 residues. CDR3 bases: TGTGCCAGCAGTTCCGGGACAGGGGGCAATGAGCAGTTCTTC. As protein: CASSSGTGGNEQFF.

This clonotype has more than one count but fewer than ten. The gene calls are TRBV7-3 and TRBJ2-2; weak D call: TRBD1 (7 bases). In germline, CDR1 is SGHTA, CDR2 FQGTGA. The ends were cut back, 5 bases at V and 5 bases at J, with 12 bases in the middle. The CDR3 length is 14 residues. DNA for the CDR3: TGTGCCAGCAGCGCGGGACAGTTTACCGGGGAGCTGTTTTTT. Its protein product is CASSAGQFTGELFF.